What follows describes a single T cell receptor (beta chain). This CDR3 has 14 amino acids. Trimming shortened V by 5 bases and J by 0 bases, and 11 bases separated the two germline ends. Germline-derived CDR1 and CDR2 are SEHNR and FQNEAQ (reference sequence). Method: immunoSEQ multiplex PCR; TCRdb's copy keeps in-frame clones and lacks some. The sample carries around 260,000 clones, 83% recorded once. This specimen belongs to a study of blood T cell repertoires in COVID-19. Study background: The origin of the acute and convalescent COVID-19 samples was the United States, Italy and Spain. Sample material is recorded as cDNA or gDNA derived from T cells, B-cell-depleted T cells, or PBMCs.

The sequenced sample consisted of peripheral blood. The TCR comes from a woman in her forties or fifties who had recovered from COVID-19. This rearrangement joins TRBV7-9 to TRBJ2-7; no clear D. The CDR3: CASSTAAYSYEQYF. The CDR3 DNA sequence: TGTGCCAGCAGCACGGCGGCTTACTCCTACGAGCAGTACTTC.